A selection of T cell receptor beta chains follows, all from one sample in a study of T cell responses to AZD1222 COVID-19 vaccine. TCRdb keeps only in-frame clones here, not all; method: immunoSEQ multiplex PCR. The repertoire has more than 75,000 clones, about 92% of them found once; the top ten carry 5% to 5.5%. Source: peripheral blood, taken on day 0 of AZD1222 vaccination. The receptors were gathered from an adult in good health. Each CDR3 is given with its conserved first and last residue. Fields, in order: D gene, V gene, clone size, J gene, CDR3 DNA, CDR3 protein. A D gene is named only where the DNA matches it firmly. Clone size is stated in some rows and not others, as once, few, many or a class when expanded.

-,TRBV3-1/TRBV3-2,-,TRBJ2-4,TGTGCCAGCAGCCAAGAGAGGGCGAGGGCCAAAAACATTCAGTACTTC,CASSQERARAKNIQYF
-,TRBV5-1,-,TRBJ2-1,TGCGCCAGCAGCTTGTTGAGCTCCTACAATGAGCAGTTCTTC,CASSLLSSYNEQFF
TRBD1,TRBV6-2/TRBV6-3,once,TRBJ2-4,TGTGCCAGCAGTTCTGGGACAGCTCTCTACTTC,CASSSGTALYF
TRBD1,TRBV5-6,-,TRBJ2-5,TGTGCCAGCAGGCGGACAGGGGAGACCCAGTACTTC,CASRRTGETQYF
-,TRBV30,-,TRBJ2-1,TGTGCCTGGAGTCAAGGGTCTAGCTTTGCCAATGAGCAGTTCTTC,CAWSQGSSFANEQFF
-,TRBV30,-,TRBJ2-5,TGTGCCTGGAGAGGCGGAGAGACCCAGTACTTC,CAWRGGETQYF
-,TRBV15,-,TRBJ1-1,TGTGCCACCAGCAGAGCGGGGAGAACTGAAGCTTTCTTT,CATSRAGRTEAFF
-,TRBV5-1,-,TRBJ2-2,TGCGCCAGCAGCTTGCGAGCCGGCACTCTATCAAACACCGGGGAGCTGTTTTTT,CASSLRAGTLSNTGELFF
-,TRBV18,-,TRBJ1-2,TGTGCCAGCTCACCACCTAGCAGGATCTATGGCTACACCTTC,CASSPPSRIYGYTF
-,TRBV19,-,TRBJ1-1,TGTGCCAGTACCCCCCGCCAGGGACACACTGAAGCTTTCTTT,CASTPRQGHTEAFF
TRBD1,TRBV5-1,-,TRBJ2-7,TGCGCCAGCAGCCCCCAGGGACAGGGGGTCTACGAGCAGTACTTC,CASSPQGQGVYEQYF
-,TRBV7-9,-,TRBJ2-1,TGTGCCAGCAGCCTGATGGGTGAGCAGTTCTTC,CASSLMGEQFF
TRBD1,TRBV5-4,-,TRBJ2-3,TGTGCCAGCAGCTTGAACTTCGGGGACAGATCCACAGATACGCAGTATTTT,CASSLNFGDRSTDTQYF
TRBD2,TRBV19,-,TRBJ2-5,TGTGCCAGTAGTAATATAGCGGGAGGGCAAGAGACCCAGTACTTC,CASSNIAGGQETQYF
TRBD1,TRBV25-1,-,TRBJ1-6,TGTGCCAGCAGTGAGGCCCCAGGGGGTGCTTCACCCCTCCACTTT,CASSEAPGGASPLHF
TRBD1,TRBV5-1,-,TRBJ2-1,TGCGCCAGCAGCTTGCCCCGGACAGGGGGTTCAGATGAGCAGTTCTTC,CASSLPRTGGSDEQFF
TRBD1,TRBV5-1,-,TRBJ2-3,TGCGCCAGCAGCATACCGGGACAGGGTGGGGATACGCAGTATTTT,CASSIPGQGGDTQYF
TRBD1,TRBV18,-,TRBJ2-2,TGTGCCAGCTCACGATCGACAGGGGGCGACACCGGGGAGCTGTTTTTT,CASSRSTGGDTGELFF
TRBD2,TRBV7-9,-,TRBJ2-4,TGTGCCAGCAGAGGCGGGGAGGGCAAAAACATTCAGTACTTC,CASRGGEGKNIQYF
-,TRBV7-6,-,TRBJ1-2,TGTGCCAGCCAAGCCCTGAGCTTATATGGCTACACCTTC,CASQALSLYGYTF
TRBD2,TRBV2,once,TRBJ2-3,TGTGCCAGCAGTGGCCAGCGGGGAGTGGTGTTTAGGGGTACGCAGTATTTT,CASSGQRGVVFRGTQYF
TRBD2,TRBV5-1,-,TRBJ2-5,TGCGCCAGCAGTCGCGGGACTACTAGCGGGATGGGTCGGGGAGAGACCCAGTACTTC,CASSRGTTSGMGRGETQYF
TRBD2,TRBV27,once,TRBJ2-3,TGTGCCAGCAGTCCTAGCGGGCCCACAGATACGCAGTATTTT,CASSPSGPTDTQYF